This paragraph reports one T cell receptor (beta chain). The target antigen is unknown. The sample belongs to a study of vaccination and CD4 T cells after COVID-19. The treatment: roughly 10-day PBMC culture with coronavirus spike peptide pools or control peptides (ViraFEST assay). The unexposed donor's CD4+ T cells were collected before the COVID-19 pandemic (2011-2018). CDR1 and CDR2 from the germline V gene are SNHLY and FYNNEI. V lost 8 bases to trimming and J lost 8 bases, with 18 bases between them. The CDR3 runs 13 residues. The Oncomine TCR Beta short-read assay was applied to DNA of cultured CD4+ T cells. In TCRdb, the PCR reads were re-called with MiXCR into one record per CDR3 protein. The data hold around 7,000 distinct CDR3 sequences, with 70% to 80% observed a single time.

This chain joins TRBV2 and TRBJ1-2, with a tentative D call TRBD1 (6 bases). Sequencing was carried out using CD4+ T cells from blood, cultured in vitro. This TCR was sampled from a human donor in good health. DNA of the CDR3: TGTGCCAGCCACCTTGGGGGGGCTCTAGGCTACACCTTC. Translation gives CASHLGGALGYTF. Supplemented by reference TRBV2 and TRBJ1-2, the full variable domain reads EPEVTQTPSHQVTQMGQEVILRCVPISNHLYFYWYRQILGQKVEFLVSFYNNEISEKSEIFDDQFSVERPDGSNFTLKIRSTKLEDSAMYFCASHLGGALGYTFGSGTRLTVV.